These T cell receptor beta chains were read from a single sample in a study of STAT3 mutations in large granular lymphocyte leukemia. The data were produced by immunoSEQ multiplex PCR, yet TCRdb's version contains in-frame clones alone and is incomplete. The sample consists of over 30,000 clones, approximately 86% of them appearing once. The specimen sequenced was peripheral blood mononuclear cells. Every receptor here comes from a man between 60 and 75 years old with T-cell large granular lymphocyte leukemia. Some clones in this sample may be carry-over from other donors' samples. Both conserved end residues are part of each CDR3.

j_call v_call cdr3_length cdr3_aa
TRBJ1-6 TRBV15 17 CATSRDSSGGLNSPLHF
TRBJ2-3 TRBV7-9 15 CASSPGLAGADTQYF
TRBJ2-5 TRBV11-1 14 CASSLGYNRDRGYF
TRBJ1-2 TRBV18 15 CASSGVTGQDSSYTF
TRBJ2-7 TRBV29-1 19 CSVTSGQTTYGLAGGEQYF
TRBJ1-3 TRBV15 16 CAASRDAGTTGNTIYF
TRBJ2-7 TRBV7-9 15 CASSLERDIPYEQYF
TRBJ2-7 TRBV29-1 13 CSVEGQGGYEQYF
TRBJ2-1 TRBV6-5 12 CASSNRGNEQFF
TRBJ2-7 TRBV5-1 14 CASSLVRVDYEQYF
TRBJ2-7 TRBV19 15 CASSYGASGNYEQYF
TRBJ2-5 TRBV7-6 17 CASSLGLAVNPQETQYF
TRBJ2-5 TRBV7-7 13 CASSAGTDGAQYF
TRBJ1-1 TRBV11-2 13 CASSLEEYTEAFF
TRBJ2-7 TRBV30 14 CAWSRPRLAYEQYF
TRBJ2-1 TRBV30 15 CAWALGLAGRNEQFF
TRBJ2-3 TRBV5-4 15 CASSPTSGSTDTQYF
TRBJ1-1 TRBV5-4 16 CASSLGGARLDTEAFF
TRBJ2-7 TRBV5-4 16 CASSSSGGATSYEQYF
TRBJ2-1 TRBV7-9 14 CASSLAGTYNEQFF
TRBJ2-1 TRBV6-1 15 CASPASPSSYNEQFF
TRBJ1-5 TRBV6-1 13 CASSAVQNQPQHF
TRBJ1-5 TRBV29-1 14 CSVAVQGGDQPQHF
TRBJ1-5 TRBV5-1 14 CASSFGGDGQPQHF
TRBJ2-7 TRBV4-1 16 CASSRHARGESYEQYF
TRBJ1-5 TRBV19 13 CASSLDRNQPQHF
TRBJ2-6 TRBV6-6 14 CASSYSLGANVLTF
TRBJ2-2 TRBV15 16 CATSGGGSSYTGELFF
TRBJ2-5 TRBV5-1 15 CASSPPRTSQETQYF
TRBJ2-1 TRBV29-1 15 CSVVSAGGISSEQFF
TRBJ1-1 TRBV7-9 15 CASSLVSGAHTEAFF
TRBJ2-7 TRBV5-1 15 CASSLGLAASYEQYF
TRBJ2-7 TRBV10-1 16 CASSEGTGGAGYEQYF
TRBJ2-7 TRBV29-1 12 CSAREGTYEQYF
TRBJ1-2 TRBV19 16 CASSSIVGLNPYGYTF
TRBJ2-3 TRBV5-6 17 CASSLVAGLAGGHTQYF
TRBJ1-2 TRBV18 13 CASSPEGDYGYTF
TRBJ2-5 TRBV28 16 CASSPGTSPTQETQYF
TRBJ2-3 TRBV10-3 17 CASKGLAGVFVQDTQYF
TRBJ2-7 TRBV4-2 14 CASSQGPTGGEQYF
TRBJ1-2 TRBV27 14 CASRRTEGSYGYTF
TRBJ2-7 TRBV7-2 15 CASSPGGPYSYEQYF
TRBJ1-2 TRBV7-9 13 CASRPMGGYGYTF
TRBJ2-7 TRBV4-1 16 CASSQEVTMLVREQYF
TRBJ2-5 TRBV27 15 CASSSIEAGGWPQYF
TRBJ1-1 TRBV9 15 CASSVAGGRDTEAFF
TRBJ1-5 TRBV4-1 18 CASSQLHPPGQGDQPQHF
TRBJ1-3 TRBV30 13 CAANLNLENTIYF
TRBJ2-7 TRBV5-6 15 CASSLPGQGNYEQYF
TRBJ1-3 TRBV19 16 CASRIQGRSSGNTIYF
TRBJ1-1 TRBV6-5 15 CASSSGTASNTEAFF
TRBJ1-3 TRBV10-3 13 CATRHRLGNTIYF
TRBJ2-2 TRBV12-5 16 CASGTRTGPNTGELFF
TRBJ2-6 TRBV4-1 21 CASSQVPPGQGLFSGANVLTF
TRBJ2-3 TRBV5-1 13 CASWDSGADTQYF